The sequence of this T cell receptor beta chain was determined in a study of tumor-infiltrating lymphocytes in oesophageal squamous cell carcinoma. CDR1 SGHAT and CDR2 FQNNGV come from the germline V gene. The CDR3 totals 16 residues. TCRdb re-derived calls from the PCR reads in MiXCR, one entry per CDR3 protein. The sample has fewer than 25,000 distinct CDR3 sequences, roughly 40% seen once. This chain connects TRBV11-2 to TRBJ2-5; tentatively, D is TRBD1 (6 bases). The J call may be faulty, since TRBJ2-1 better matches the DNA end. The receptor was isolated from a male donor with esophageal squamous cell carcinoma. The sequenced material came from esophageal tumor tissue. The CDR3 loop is CASSLGGRGSYNEQFF. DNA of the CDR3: TGTGCCAGCAGCTTAGGTGGCAGGGGAAGCTACAATGAGCAGTTCTTC.